The clone carrying this TCR beta chain has only a few counts. Assay: immunoSEQ multiplex PCR; the TCRdb copy retains only in-frame clones and omits some. The sample has 3,000 to 4,500 clones, approximately 80% seen once. The record originates from a study of blood T cell repertoires in COVID-19. With 4 bases clipped from V and 4 bases from J, the junction kept 8 bases outside the gene matches. Germline V lookup: CDR1 SGHKS, CDR2 YYEKEE (reference sequence). The CDR3 spans 16 residues. This TCR was recovered from a human donor in a cohort sampled during active COVID-19. Sequencing was done on a sample of peripheral blood. This rearrangement joins TRBV5-5 to TRBJ2-1; 10 bases map to TRBD2. The CDR3 nucleotides read TGTGCCAGCAGCCTAGTAGCGGGAGGAGGATACAATGAGCAGTTCTTC. It is translated as CASSLVAGGGYNEQFF.